What follows are 9 T cell receptor beta chains derived from one specimen sequenced in a study of regulatory T cells in long-lasting Graves disease. Time point in this sample: persistent/refractory GD, antithyroid drugs over 5 years with positive TRAb. The authors made the TCR library using RNA they extracted from PBMCs. HTBI primers from iRepertoire and Arm-PCR of CDR3 regions yielded the TCR beta libraries. TCRdb re-called the multiplex PCR reads with MiXCR, one entry per CDR3 protein. In the table there are about 470,000 distinct CDR3 sequences, around 20% of which are singletons. The specimen comprised peripheral blood mononuclear cells (PBMCs), sampled when the disease was refractory, from a patient treated with antithyroid drugs. The receptors originated from a female donor with Graves disease.

In this sample, this clonotype turned up a few times. The chain is built from TRBV7-8 and TRBJ2-2; TRBD2 agrees at 7 bases. Unmatched junction bases numbered 14, after V lost 5 bases and J lost 2 bases. Germline CDR1 and CDR2: SGHVS and FQNEAQ. The CDR3 spans 18 residues. The CDR3 here is CASSPHYREGLNTGELFF. The CDR3, as DNA: TGTGCCAGCAGCCCACATTATAGGGAGGGCCTAAACACCGGGGAGCTGTTTTTT.

This clonotype has at least ten counts. CDR3 DNA: TGCGCCAGCAGCTCCCCCGGGACAGGGGTCTACGAGCAGTACTTC. It is translated as CASSSPGTGVYEQYF. V usage is TRBV5-1 and J usage is TRBJ2-7; 10 bases align to TRBD1. Trimming at V came to 3 bases and at J to 3 bases, leaving 6 bases not matched to a gene. Germline CDR1 is SGHRS and CDR2 is YFSETQ. The CDR3 contains 15 residues.

The sample holds a few counts of this clonotype. This chain joins TRBV29-1 and TRBJ2-7; 9 bases agree with TRBD1. CDR1 SQVTM and CDR2 ANQGSEA come from the germline V gene. The CDR3 loop spans 13 amino acids. V shed 6 bases, J shed 2 bases, and the junction held 5 bases outside the gene matches. CDR3 region: CSVDTGGPYEQYF. The CDR3 DNA reads TGCAGCGTGGATACAGGGGGCCCCTACGAGCAGTACTTC.

This clonotype was seen ten or more times. The CDR3, as DNA: TGTGCCAGCAGCGCCGGACAGGGGAAGTCTAGCGGGAGAGAGACCCAGTACTTC. Its protein product is CASSAGQGKSSGRETQYF. V is TRBV6-1 and J is TRBJ2-5; the D gene is possibly TRBD2 (10 bases). The CDR3 covers 18 residues. Looked up from germline, CDR1 is MNHNS and CDR2 is SASEGT. The V and J ends lost 6 bases and 4 bases respectively, with 27 bases between them.

This clonotype was recorded a few times. The CDR3, as DNA: TGTGCCAGCAGCTTAGTAGGACAGGACCTATACGAGCAGTACTTC. Translating it yields CASSLVGQDLYEQYF. V and J are TRBV7-9 and TRBJ2-7; 7 nucleotides agree with TRBD1. The V segment lost 1 base and the J segment 4 bases; nucleotides outside the gene matches: 7. CDR3 length: 15 residues. The germline V gene encodes CDR1 SEHNR and CDR2 FQNEAQ (reference sequence).

Remarks on this clonotype: With a much larger clone just one base away, this may be a read error. The chain joins TRBV14 to TRBJ2-7; 10 bases line up with TRBD2. Trimming took 4 bases from V and 4 from J; bases not matched to a gene: 10. The CDR3 runs 16 residues. Germline V gene sequence: CDR1 SGHDN, CDR2 FVKESK. CDR3 sequence (DNA): TGTGCCAGCAGCCGAGTCATCGGGACTAGCGCGTACGAGCAGTACTTC. Amino acids: CASSRVIGTSAYEQYF.

This clonotype was detected ten times or more. The CDR3 nucleotides are TGTGCGACAGGAGGGACCCAAGAGACCCAGTACTTC. Translated, it gives CATGGTQETQYF. This rearrangement joins TRBV30 to TRBJ2-5; either TRBD1 or TRBD2 may fit D (6 bases each). CDR1 and CDR2 from the germline V gene are GTSNPN and SVGIG (reference sequence). The CDR3 is 12 residues long.

This sequence joins TRBV30 and TRBJ2-5, with 9 bases matching TRBD1. V was pared by 2 bases and J by 5 bases, with 9 bases of the junction left unmatched. The germline V gene encodes CDR1 GTSNPN and CDR2 SVGIG (reference sequence). The CDR3 runs to 15 residues. CDR3: CAWSPGQGMLETQYF. DNA of the CDR3: TGTGCCTGGAGTCCGGGACAGGGAATGTTGGAGACCCAGTACTTC.

This clonotype was counted ten times or more. V usage is TRBV12-3 or TRBV12-4 and J usage is TRBJ1-1; no definite D call. The CDR3 is 13 amino acids. Deletions cut 6 bases from V and 7 bases from J, with 15 bases between. CDR3 coding DNA: TGTGCCAGCAGCCTGGGAGGCGAGTTTGAAGCTTTCTTT. Amino acids: CASSLGGEFEAFF.